Listed below are T cell receptor beta chains from one sample, sequenced in a study of blood T cells in healthy people across ages. TCRdb ran MiXCR on the 5' RACE reads and lists one entry per CDR3 protein. This sample has over 700,000 distinct CDR3 sequences, with 25% found just once. These records were also assigned to another study, of T cells of mothers and their children.

The specimen was blood. The receptors were sampled from a boy younger than 18 in good health. CDR3s include the opening cysteine and the closing phenylalanine or tryptophan. The order of the fields is V gene, J gene, D gene, clone size, CDR3 protein, CDR3 DNA. The D gene is left open where the match is weak. Size tells how often a clone was seen (once, few, many) or the class of an expanded clone, and some rows leave it out.

V gene: TRBV29-1; J gene: TRBJ2-6; D gene: .; clone size: .; CDR3 protein: CSVVNGTGANVLTF; CDR3 DNA: TGCAGCGTTGTTAATGGGACCGGGGCCAACGTCCTGACTTTC
V gene: TRBV14; J gene: TRBJ2-7; D gene: .; clone size: .; CDR3 protein: CASSQGIRDGYEQYF; CDR3 DNA: TGTGCCAGCAGCCAAGGGATCAGGGATGGCTACGAGCAGTACTTC
V gene: TRBV7-9; J gene: TRBJ1-5; D gene: TRBD1; clone size: few; CDR3 protein: CASSFGTGQAYYQPQHF; CDR3 DNA: TGTGCCAGCAGCTTTGGGACAGGGCAAGCCTATTATCAGCCCCAGCATTTT
V gene: TRBV5-6; J gene: TRBJ1-2; D gene: TRBD1; clone size: .; CDR3 protein: CASSLGTGSYGYTF; CDR3 DNA: TGTGCCAGCAGCTTGGGGACAGGGTCCTATGGCTACACCTTC
V gene: TRBV25-1; J gene: TRBJ1-4; D gene: .; clone size: few; CDR3 protein: CAGTRVGEKLFF; CDR3 DNA: TGTGCCGGTACACGAGTCGGGGAAAAACTGTTTTTT
V gene: TRBV12-3/TRBV12-4; J gene: TRBJ2-7; D gene: .; clone size: few; CDR3 protein: CASSLPQLQNEQYF; CDR3 DNA: TGTGCCAGCAGTCTCCCTCAGCTACAGAACGAGCAGTACTTC
V gene: TRBV11-2; J gene: TRBJ1-6; D gene: TRBD1; clone size: .; CDR3 protein: CASTTRPGQNNSPLHF; CDR3 DNA: TGTGCCAGCACCACCCGACCGGGACAGAATAATTCACCCCTCCACTTT
V gene: TRBV5-6; J gene: TRBJ2-7; D gene: .; clone size: few; CDR3 protein: CASSFTLASREQYF; CDR3 DNA: TGTGCCAGCAGCTTTACCTTGGCATCTCGTGAGCAGTACTTC
V gene: TRBV24-1; J gene: TRBJ2-1; D gene: .; clone size: few; CDR3 protein: CATSDLFRNEQFF; CDR3 DNA: TGTGCCACCAGTGATTTGTTTCGGAATGAGCAGTTCTTC
V gene: TRBV6-6; J gene: TRBJ1-1; D gene: .; clone size: .; CDR3 protein: CASSYSRVEAFF; CDR3 DNA: TGTGCCAGCAGTTACTCGAGAGTGGAGGCTTTCTTT
V gene: TRBV5-1; J gene: TRBJ2-3; D gene: .; clone size: few; CDR3 protein: CASSLALDTDTQYF; CDR3 DNA: TGCGCCAGCAGCTTGGCCCTGGACACAGATACGCAGTATTTT
V gene: TRBV5-1; J gene: TRBJ1-3; D gene: .; clone size: .; CDR3 protein: CASSPRTASGNTIYF; CDR3 DNA: TGCGCCAGCAGTCCCAGGACGGCCTCTGGAAACACCATATATTTT
V gene: TRBV4-1; J gene: TRBJ2-1; D gene: TRBD2; clone size: few; CDR3 protein: CASSQLAGGGGNEQFF; CDR3 DNA: TGCGCCAGCAGCCAATTAGCGGGAGGGGGTGGGAATGAGCAGTTCTTC
V gene: TRBV29-1; J gene: TRBJ2-5; D gene: .; clone size: .; CDR3 protein: CSVVDPPEQYF; CDR3 DNA: TGCAGCGTTGTGGACCCCCCGGAGCAGTACTTC
V gene: TRBV18; J gene: TRBJ2-7; D gene: .; clone size: few; CDR3 protein: CASSRGAQYEQYF; CDR3 DNA: TGTGCCAGTTCCCGGGGAGCTCAGTACGAGCAGTACTTC
V gene: TRBV7-2; J gene: TRBJ2-1; D gene: TRBD2; clone size: .; CDR3 protein: CASSSRGYLAGEQFF; CDR3 DNA: TGTGCCAGCAGCTCCCGAGGGTACCTAGCGGGAGAGCAGTTCTTC
V gene: TRBV28; J gene: TRBJ2-5; D gene: .; clone size: few; CDR3 protein: CASSAREEETQYF; CDR3 DNA: TGTGCCAGCAGTGCCAGGGAAGAAGAGACCCAGTACTTC
V gene: TRBV4-3; J gene: TRBJ2-1; D gene: TRBD2; clone size: few; CDR3 protein: CASSQSSGGYDEQFF; CDR3 DNA: TGCGCCAGCAGCCAGTCTAGCGGGGGGTACGATGAGCAGTTCTTC
V gene: TRBV24-1; J gene: TRBJ1-1; D gene: .; clone size: few; CDR3 protein: CATSDSRRAYTEAFF; CDR3 DNA: TGTGCCACCAGTGATTCGCGCAGGGCCTACACTGAAGCTTTCTTT
V gene: TRBV29-1; J gene: TRBJ1-2; D gene: .; clone size: few; CDR3 protein: CSVESPRGENYGYTF; CDR3 DNA: TGCAGCGTTGAAAGCCCCCGAGGGGAAAACTATGGCTACACCTTC
V gene: TRBV20-1; J gene: TRBJ2-3; D gene: TRBD2; clone size: .; CDR3 protein: CSARDSQRETTDTQYF; CDR3 DNA: TGCAGTGCTAGAGATAGTCAGCGGGAGACTACAGATACGCAGTATTTT
V gene: TRBV29-1; J gene: TRBJ2-3; D gene: .; clone size: few; CDR3 protein: CSVDAGPDATQYF; CDR3 DNA: TGCAGCGTTGATGCGGGACCCGATGCTACGCAGTATTTT
V gene: TRBV12-3/TRBV12-4; J gene: TRBJ2-3; D gene: .; clone size: .; CDR3 protein: CASSQPSRFLDTQYF; CDR3 DNA: TGTGCCAGCAGTCAGCCTTCTCGTTTTTTGGATACGCAGTATTTT
V gene: TRBV18; J gene: TRBJ2-7; D gene: TRBD2; clone size: many; CDR3 protein: CASSPGTSGYEQYF; CDR3 DNA: TGTGCCAGCAGTCCCGGGACTAGCGGCTACGAGCAGTACTTC
V gene: TRBV5-1; J gene: TRBJ2-1; D gene: TRBD2; clone size: few; CDR3 protein: CASSVRFSGGTYNEQFF; CDR3 DNA: TGCGCCAGCAGCGTGCGATTTAGCGGGGGGACCTACAATGAGCAGTTCTTC
V gene: TRBV7-2; J gene: TRBJ2-5; D gene: TRBD2; clone size: .; CDR3 protein: CASSLGPSGAKETQYF; CDR3 DNA: TGTGCCAGCAGCTTAGGGCCTAGCGGGGCCAAAGAGACCCAGTACTTC
V gene: TRBV4-1; J gene: TRBJ2-7; D gene: .; clone size: .; CDR3 protein: CASSQGVVTYEQYF; CDR3 DNA: TGCGCCAGCAGCCAAGGCGTAGTAACCTACGAGCAGTACTTC
V gene: TRBV5-6; J gene: TRBJ2-1; D gene: TRBD2; clone size: .; CDR3 protein: CASSLDRTTSGQFF; CDR3 DNA: TGTGCCAGCAGCTTGGACAGGACTACTAGCGGGCAGTTCTTC
V gene: TRBV11-2; J gene: TRBJ2-1; D gene: .; clone size: few; CDR3 protein: CASSLAQSHEQFF; CDR3 DNA: TGTGCCAGCAGCTTAGCCCAATCCCATGAGCAGTTCTTC
V gene: TRBV7-2; J gene: TRBJ2-1; D gene: TRBD2; clone size: .; CDR3 protein: CASSLDTGRSYNEQFF; CDR3 DNA: TGTGCCAGCAGCTTAGATACCGGGAGGTCCTACAATGAGCAGTTCTTC
V gene: TRBV6-1; J gene: TRBJ2-7; D gene: .; clone size: .; CDR3 protein: CASSASISSSYEQYF; CDR3 DNA: TGTGCCAGCAGCGCCTCTATATCGAGCTCCTACGAGCAGTACTTC
V gene: TRBV12-3/TRBV12-4; J gene: TRBJ2-5; D gene: TRBD1; clone size: few; CDR3 protein: CASSPGGQGGGETQYF; CDR3 DNA: TGTGCCAGCAGTCCCGGGGGACAGGGCGGAGGAGAGACCCAGTACTTC
V gene: TRBV20-1; J gene: TRBJ2-3; D gene: .; clone size: few; CDR3 protein: CSARDLVGLAGPSTDTQYF; CDR3 DNA: TGCAGTGCTAGAGACCTCGTCGGGCTAGCCGGACCTAGCACAGATACGCAGTATTTT
V gene: TRBV7-2; J gene: TRBJ2-1; D gene: TRBD1; clone size: .; CDR3 protein: CASSERPGGTYNEQFF; CDR3 DNA: TGTGCCAGCAGCGAACGGCCAGGGGGCACCTACAATGAGCAGTTCTTC
V gene: TRBV20-1; J gene: TRBJ1-1; D gene: TRBD1; clone size: few; CDR3 protein: CSASWTGAVNTEAFF; CDR3 DNA: TGCAGTGCTAGCTGGACAGGGGCCGTGAACACTGAAGCTTTCTTT
V gene: TRBV5-1; J gene: TRBJ2-5; D gene: TRBD2; clone size: many; CDR3 protein: CASSSGTSGETQYF; CDR3 DNA: TGTGCTAGCAGCTCCGGGACTAGCGGAGAGACCCAGTACTTC
V gene: TRBV7-9; J gene: TRBJ2-2; D gene: TRBD1; clone size: .; CDR3 protein: CASSDPDRGTPGELFF; CDR3 DNA: TGTGCCAGCAGCGACCCGGACAGGGGAACCCCCGGGGAGCTGTTTTTT
V gene: TRBV28; J gene: TRBJ2-7; D gene: TRBD2; clone size: .; CDR3 protein: CASSPSGKTYEQYF; CDR3 DNA: TGTGCCAGCAGTCCTAGCGGGAAGACCTACGAGCAGTACTTC
V gene: TRBV20-1; J gene: TRBJ1-1; D gene: .; clone size: .; CDR3 protein: CSASLTGLTEAFF; CDR3 DNA: TGCAGTGCTAGTTTGACTGGGCTCACTGAAGCTTTCTTT
V gene: TRBV28; J gene: TRBJ2-5; D gene: .; clone size: .; CDR3 protein: CASRKGVVGDSETQYF; CDR3 DNA: TGTGCCAGCAGGAAGGGGGTAGTGGGAGATTCAGAGACCCAGTACTTC
V gene: TRBV28; J gene: TRBJ1-6; D gene: .; clone size: .; CDR3 protein: CASRPRVTQGAYNSPLHF; CDR3 DNA: TGTGCCAGCAGACCCAGGGTCACCCAAGGGGCCTATAATTCACCCCTCCACTTT
V gene: TRBV20-1; J gene: TRBJ2-1; D gene: .; clone size: .; CDR3 protein: CSARPSGATSYNEQFF; CDR3 DNA: TGCAGTGCTAGACCCTCCGGGGCAACCTCCTACAATGAGCAGTTCTTC
V gene: TRBV7-9; J gene: TRBJ2-1; D gene: TRBD1; clone size: few; CDR3 protein: CASLGQGEKNERFF; CDR3 DNA: TGTGCCAGCCTGGGACAGGGTGAGAAGAATGAGCGGTTCTTC